This T cell receptor (beta chain) was identified in a study of neoadjuvant nivolumab and ipilimumab in lung cancer. The study's findings and limits: Only two of four nivolumab-treated tumors gained richness and clonality by surgery.

The table lists this clone with a count of one. Antigen unknown. TCRdb keeps only in-frame clones here, not all; method: immunoSEQ multiplex PCR. The sample holds approximately 29,000 clones; 90% are singletons and the top ten take around 5%. This CDR3 is built from 16 residues. Germline V gene data show CDR1 as SGHNT and CDR2 as YYREEE (reference sequence). The V and J ends lost 4 bases and 4 bases respectively, with 20 bases between them. The chain combines TRBV5-4 with TRBJ1-1; a weak D match, TRBD1 (5 bases). The sequenced sample was peripheral blood, obtained after neoadjuvant nivolumab, alone or with ipilimumab, at or shortly before surgery. This sequence originates from an adult with non-small cell lung cancer. The CDR3, as DNA: TGTGCCAGCAGCCCTCCCCCCGGGGCGCTATTCACTGAAGCTTTCTTT. This codes for CASSPPPGALFTEAFF. The complete variable domain, with remaining parts taken from reference TRBV5-4 and TRBJ1-1, reads ETGVTQSPTHLIKTRGQQVTLRCSSQSGHNTVSWYQQALGQGPQFIFQYYREEENGRGNFPPRFSGLQFPNYSSELNVNALELDDSALYLCASSPPPGALFTEAFFGQGTRLTVV.